This section outlines one TCR beta chain sequence together with its context. Living in about two dozen US areas, the participants were between roughly 18 and 89 years of age. The data originate from a study of blood T cell repertoires in COVID-19. Across the whole study: Sources were T cells, B-cell-depleted T cells, or PBMCs; the material itself was cDNA or gDNA.

The repertoire was sequenced with immunoSEQ multiplex PCR; TCRdb's copy has only in-frame clones and lacks some. The sample lists more than 300,000 clones; 85% to 95% were seen once. The specimen sequenced was PBMCs or T cells enriched from blood (not recorded which). The clonotype was recovered from a woman under 40 who had been exposed to COVID-19.

The CDR3 loop is CASSQDPRVNYGYTF. In DNA form, the CDR3 reads TGTGCCAGCAGCCAAGATCCCAGGGTGAACTATGGCTACACCTTC. The rearrangement uses TRBV3-1 (or the pseudogene TRBV3-2) and TRBJ1-2, with D tentatively TRBD1 (5 bases). V was pared by 0 bases and J by 2 bases, with 10 bases between. This CDR3 is built from 15 residues. Germline CDR1 is LGHDT and CDR2 is YNNKEL (reference sequence).